The clone carrying this T cell receptor beta chain was observed once. Antigen unknown. These data belong to a study of CD8+ T cells in alopecia areata. General study points: Sequenced scalp T cells also include alphabeta T cells resident in normal skin.

V lost 0 bases and J lost 7; bases outside the gene matches: 6. The germline V gene has CDR1 SNHLY and CDR2 FYNNEI. The CDR3 is 16 amino acids. Extracted from the samples, RNA was reverse transcribed into cDNA to serve as the sequencing template. TCRdb's copy holds only in-frame clones and misses some; the assay was immunoSEQ multiplex PCR. The repertoire includes around 160,000 clones, more than 40% of them detected once, and less than 8% sits in the top ten. The specimen was CD4+ T cells sorted from blood. The genes are TRBV2 and TRBJ1-2; 12 bases map to TRBD1. The origin of this receptor is a human donor with alopecia areata. This chain's CDR3 is CASSEAPGQGAAGYTF. CDR3 bases: TGTGCCAGCAGTGAAGCGCCGGGACAGGGGGCGGCTGGCTACACCTTC.